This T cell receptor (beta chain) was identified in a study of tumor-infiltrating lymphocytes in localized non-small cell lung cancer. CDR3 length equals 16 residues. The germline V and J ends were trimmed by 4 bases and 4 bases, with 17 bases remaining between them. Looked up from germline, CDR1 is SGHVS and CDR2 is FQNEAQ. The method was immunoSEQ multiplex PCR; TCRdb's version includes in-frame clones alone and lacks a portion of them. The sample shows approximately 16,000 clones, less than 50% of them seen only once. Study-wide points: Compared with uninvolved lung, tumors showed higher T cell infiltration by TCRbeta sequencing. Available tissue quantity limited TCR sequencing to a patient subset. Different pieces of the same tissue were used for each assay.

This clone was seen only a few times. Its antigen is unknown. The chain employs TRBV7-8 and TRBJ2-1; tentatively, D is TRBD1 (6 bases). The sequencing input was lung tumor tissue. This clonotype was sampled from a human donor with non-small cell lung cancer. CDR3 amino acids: CASSWGGQPLYNEQFF. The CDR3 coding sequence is TGTGCCAGCAGCTGGGGCGGACAGCCCCTTTACAATGAGCAGTTCTTC. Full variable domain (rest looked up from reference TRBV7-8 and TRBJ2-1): GAGVSQSPRYKVAKRGQDVALRCDPISGHVSLFWYQQALGQGPEFLTYFQNEAQLDKSGLPSDRFFAERPEGSVSTLKIQRTQQEDSAVYLCASSWGGQPLYNEQFFGPGTRLTVL.